This TCR beta chain was sequenced during a study of early T cells in non-severe SARS-CoV-2 infection. The overall study: RNA in bulk from unsorted whole blood was sequenced, and chains were unpaired. Broader study findings: Private and CD4 specificities were missed by VDJdb matching, skewed to anti-spike CD8.

This clonotype was seen ten or more times. Its antigen is unknown. The CDR3 has 13 residues. CDR1 is MDHEN and CDR2 is SYDVKM in the germline V gene. V lost 6 bases, J lost 0 bases, and 8 bases lay in between. Unique molecular identifier tags were affixed to discrete cDNA molecules. One entry per CDR3 protein results from TCRdb running MiXCR on the 5' RACE reads. In the table there are 55,000 to 75,000 distinct CDR3 sequences, approximately 10% of which are singletons. Specimen: whole blood. The chain uses TRBV28 and TRBJ1-2; D not certain. The source of this sequence is an adult who was a healthcare worker with PCR-confirmed SARS-CoV-2 infection or an uninfected control (not recorded which). The CDR3 nucleotides are TGTGCCAGCAGAGGCCGAACTAACTATGGCTACACCTTC. It translates to CASRGRTNYGYTF.